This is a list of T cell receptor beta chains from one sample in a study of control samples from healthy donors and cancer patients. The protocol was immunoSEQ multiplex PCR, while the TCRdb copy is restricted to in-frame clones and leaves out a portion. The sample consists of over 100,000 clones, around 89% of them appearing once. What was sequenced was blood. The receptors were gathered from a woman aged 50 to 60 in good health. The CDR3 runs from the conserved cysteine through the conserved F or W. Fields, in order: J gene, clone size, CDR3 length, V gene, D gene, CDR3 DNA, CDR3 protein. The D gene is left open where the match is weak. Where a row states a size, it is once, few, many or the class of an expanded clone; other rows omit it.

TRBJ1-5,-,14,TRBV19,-,TGTGCCAGTAGTATACGGCAGGGCCCTCAGCCCCAGCATTTT,CASSIRQGPQPQHF
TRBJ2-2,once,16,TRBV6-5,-,TGTGCCAGCAGTTACTCGTCCGGCGTAGCCACCGGGGAGCTGTTTTTT,CASSYSSGVATGELFF
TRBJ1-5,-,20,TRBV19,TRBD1,TGTGCCAGTAGATTCCATTCGGACAGGGTTTTCATGGACTGGAATCAGCCCCAGCATTTT,CASRFHSDRVFMDWNQPQHF
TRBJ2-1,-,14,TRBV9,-,TGTGCCAGCAACCGTCTAGCCCCGGAGGCGGAGCAGTTCTTC,CASNRLAPEAEQFF
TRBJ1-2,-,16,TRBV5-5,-,TGTGCCAGCAGCTTGGGTGGGTCAGTACCTAACTATGGCTACACCTTC,CASSLGGSVPNYGYTF
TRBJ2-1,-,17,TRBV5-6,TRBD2,TGTGCCAGCAGCTGGGCGACTAGCGCGAGCTCCTACAATGAGCAGTTCTTC,CASSWATSASSYNEQFF
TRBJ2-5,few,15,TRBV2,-,TGTGCCAGCAGTGAACCTGGAGAAGGAGGGAGGACCCAGTACTTC,CASSEPGEGGRTQYF
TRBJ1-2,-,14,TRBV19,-,TGTGCCAGTAGTTCTTTGCAGGGGAACTATGGCTACACCTTC,CASSSLQGNYGYTF
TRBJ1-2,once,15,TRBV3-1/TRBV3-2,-,TGTGCCAGCAGCCCCACTCCCGGAGCTAACTATGGCTACACCTTC,CASSPTPGANYGYTF
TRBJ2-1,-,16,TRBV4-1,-,TGCGCCAGCAGCCAGCCGGGACCAGCCTCGTACAATGAGCAGTTCTTC,CASSQPGPASYNEQFF
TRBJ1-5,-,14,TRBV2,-,TGTGCCAGCAGTGGGGGAAAGAGCAATCAGCCCCAGCATTTT,CASSGGKSNQPQHF
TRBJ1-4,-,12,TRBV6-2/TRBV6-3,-,TGTGCCAGCAGTTACAGGGGAGTGGAACTGTTTTTT,CASSYRGVELFF
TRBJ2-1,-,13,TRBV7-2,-,TGTGCCAGCAGCTTAGCTATTGAGGCGTGGCAGTTCTTC,CASSLAIEAWQFF
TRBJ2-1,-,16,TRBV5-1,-,TGCGCCAGCAGCTTGTTAGTGGGCAGGGCCCTCAATGAGCAGTTCTTC,CASSLLVGRALNEQFF
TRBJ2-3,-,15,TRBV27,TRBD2,TGTGCCAGCAGGGGGGGGATAGCGGGTCCAGATACGCAGTATTTT,CASRGGIAGPDTQYF
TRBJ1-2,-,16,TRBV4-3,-,TGCGCCAGCAGCGACAGGCGTTCAGGGGCCAACTATGGCTACACCTTC,CASSDRRSGANYGYTF
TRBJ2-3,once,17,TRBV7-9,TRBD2,TGTGCCAGCAGCTTAGGGTCTAGCGGGGACCGCACAGATACGCAGTATTTT,CASSLGSSGDRTDTQYF
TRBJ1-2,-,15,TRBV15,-,TGTGCCACCAGCAGAGATCGTAACGGGGGCTATGGCTACACCTTC,CATSRDRNGGYGYTF
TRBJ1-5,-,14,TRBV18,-,TGTGCCAGCTCACTCGGGACGGAAGACGGGCCCCAGCATTTT,CASSLGTEDGPQHF
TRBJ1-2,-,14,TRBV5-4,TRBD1,TGTGCCAGCAGCTTGTGGGACAGACAACATGGCTACACCTTC,CASSLWDRQHGYTF
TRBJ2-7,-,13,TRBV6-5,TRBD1,TGTGCCAGCAGTTTTGGACAGGAGCGTGAGCAGTACTTC,CASSFGQEREQYF
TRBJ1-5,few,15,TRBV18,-,TGTGCCAGCTCACCAGGCCCAGGGTCCAATCAGCCCCAGCATTTT,CASSPGPGSNQPQHF
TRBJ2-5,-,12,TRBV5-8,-,TGTGCCAGCAGCCACTTTCAAGAGACCCAGTACTTC,CASSHFQETQYF
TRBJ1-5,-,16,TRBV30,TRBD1,TGTGCCTGGAGCCTACAGGGGGCGGAGGGCAATCAGCCCCAGCATTTT,CAWSLQGAEGNQPQHF
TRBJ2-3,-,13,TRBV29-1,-,TGCAGCGTTACCCGGACCCGGGACGGTACGCAGTATTTT,CSVTRTRDGTQYF
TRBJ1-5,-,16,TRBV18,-,TGTGCCAGCTCACCTTGGGCTGGCAGCCTAAATCAGCCCCAGCATTTT,CASSPWAGSLNQPQHF